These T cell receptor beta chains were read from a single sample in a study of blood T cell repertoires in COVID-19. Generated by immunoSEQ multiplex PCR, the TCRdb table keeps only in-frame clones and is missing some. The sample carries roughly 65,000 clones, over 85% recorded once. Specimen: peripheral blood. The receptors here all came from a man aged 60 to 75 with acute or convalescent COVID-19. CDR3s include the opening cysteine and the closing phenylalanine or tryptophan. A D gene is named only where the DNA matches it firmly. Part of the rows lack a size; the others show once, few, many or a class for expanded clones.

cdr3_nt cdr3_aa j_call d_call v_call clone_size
TGTGCCACCAGCAGAGGAGGGACAGGGGGCAAGGTGAACACTGAAGCTTTCTTT CATSRGGTGGKVNTEAFF TRBJ1-1 TRBD1 TRBV15 -
TGTGCCAGCAGTGAAGCGCCGGGGAAGGGCACTGAAGCTTTCTTT CASSEAPGKGTEAFF TRBJ1-1 - TRBV6-1 few
TGTGCCAGCAGTTTGGGGGCAGTTGCCGGCTACACCTTC CASSLGAVAGYTF TRBJ1-2 - TRBV12-3/TRBV12-4 once
TGCGCCAGCAGCGGAACCCCGGGACAGGGAAATTCACCCCTCCACTTT CASSGTPGQGNSPLHF TRBJ1-6 TRBD1 TRBV5-1 -
TGTGCTAGCAGCACCGGGTACACCGGGGAGCTGTTTTTT CASSTGYTGELFF TRBJ2-2 - TRBV7-7 -
TGTGCCAGCCAGACCGACAGGAGCTATGGCTACACCTTC CASQTDRSYGYTF TRBJ1-2 - TRBV9 -
TGCAGCGTTGCAGGGAAGAAAAACATTCAGTACTTC CSVAGKKNIQYF TRBJ2-4 - TRBV29-1 -
TGTGCCAGCCGGACAGCCTCCTACGAGCAGTACTTC CASRTASYEQYF TRBJ2-7 - TRBV18 once
TGTGCCAGCAGCTCAGAACCCGCTGGAAACACCATATATTTT CASSSEPAGNTIYF TRBJ1-3 - TRBV5-4 -
TGCGCCAGCAGCCAACTACAACAGGGGGCGGTCGAGCAGTACTTC CASSQLQQGAVEQYF TRBJ2-7 TRBD1 TRBV4-1 -
TGTGCCAGCAGCTTGTTCTGGGAGGGCAATCAGCCCCAGCATTTT CASSLFWEGNQPQHF TRBJ1-5 - TRBV7-2 -
TGTGCCAGCAGTGAAGATGTAGAATTGGGGCAGGATAATGAAAAACTGTTTTTT CASSEDVELGQDNEKLFF TRBJ1-4 - TRBV2 -
TGTGCCAGCAGTCCGACCGGGTCCGGCGAGCAGTACTTC CASSPTGSGEQYF TRBJ2-7 - TRBV7-2 once
TGTGCCAGCATGAGAAACACTGAAGCTTTCTTT CASMRNTEAFF TRBJ1-1 - TRBV6-5 -
TGCGCCAGCAGCCAAGATCCCGGAGACAGGGGAAGAATCACTGAAGCTTTCTTT CASSQDPGDRGRITEAFF TRBJ1-1 TRBD1 TRBV4-1 -
TGTGCCAGCAGTGACAGGGTCAGAGAGACCCAGTACTTC CASSDRVRETQYF TRBJ2-5 - TRBV6-1 -
TGTGCCAGCAGCTTGGGGACAGGGGTCCGAGAGACCCAGTACTTC CASSLGTGVRETQYF TRBJ2-5 TRBD1 TRBV5-5 -
TGTGCCAGCAGCGTAGAGGGACAGGGACAACAGCCCCAGCATTTT CASSVEGQGQQPQHF TRBJ1-5 TRBD1 TRBV9 -
TGTGCCAGCAGCCCAAGGGGGGGCGGAAAACCGACCTACGAGCAGTACTTC CASSPRGGGKPTYEQYF TRBJ2-7 - TRBV7-3 -
TGTGCCAGCACGGGGAGGCCCACTAATGAAAAACTGTTTTTT CASTGRPTNEKLFF TRBJ1-4 - TRBV6-6 once
TGTGCCAGCAGTCTTCAGGGAGGTAGCAATCAGCCCCAGCATTTT CASSLQGGSNQPQHF TRBJ1-5 - TRBV6-5 -
TGTGCCAGCAGTTTCCGGGACAGTATTAACAATGAGCAGTTCTTC CASSFRDSINNEQFF TRBJ2-1 TRBD1 TRBV6-5 -
TGTGCCAGTATTATAGGGAGAAACTCTGGAAACACCATATATTTT CASIIGRNSGNTIYF TRBJ1-3 - TRBV6-5 -
TGTGCCAGCGCCGGGACTACTGAAGCTTTCTTT CASAGTTEAFF TRBJ1-1 - TRBV2 -
TGTGCCAGCAGTGTCCAGCGGGTTTCTAATTCACCCCTCCACTTT CASSVQRVSNSPLHF TRBJ1-6 - TRBV2 -
TGTGCCAGCCGTAGACGCGGGGGAGAGACCGGGGAGCTGTTTTTT CASRRRGGETGELFF TRBJ2-2 TRBD2 TRBV2 -
TGTGCCAGCAGCACAGGGACAGTTTATAATTCACCCCTCCACTTT CASSTGTVYNSPLHF TRBJ1-6 TRBD1 TRBV7-9 -
TGTGCCAGCAGCTTCGGGACAACTAATGAAAAACTGTTTTTT CASSFGTTNEKLFF TRBJ1-4 - TRBV5-5 -
TGCGCCAGCAGCTTGGGGGACAGGGTTGGGTCTGGCTACACCTTC CASSLGDRVGSGYTF TRBJ1-2 TRBD1 TRBV5-1 -
TGCGCCAGCAGTGAATTCGGAGGGGAGCTGAACACTGAAGCTTTCTTT CASSEFGGELNTEAFF TRBJ1-1 - TRBV25-1 -
TGTGCCTGGAGTCCGGGGGTTCCGATCGGCGAGCAGTACTTC CAWSPGVPIGEQYF TRBJ2-7 - TRBV30 -
TGTGCCACCAGCAGAGAGGGCAGGGGATATGGCTACACCTTC CATSREGRGYGYTF TRBJ1-2 - TRBV15 -
TGTGCCAGCAGTGAATTGTCGGTAGGGACAATTAGTCAGCCCCAGCATTTT CASSELSVGTISQPQHF TRBJ1-5 - TRBV2 once
TGCGCCAGCAGCCATCAGAAAAACACCGGGGAGCTGTTTTTT CASSHQKNTGELFF TRBJ2-2 - TRBV4-1 -
TGTGCCAGCACACCCAGCGGATATAGCAATCAGCCCCAGCATTTT CASTPSGYSNQPQHF TRBJ1-5 - TRBV2 -
TGTGCCTGGAGCATTACGGGACAGGGTAGTGAAAAACTGTTTTTT CAWSITGQGSEKLFF TRBJ1-4 TRBD1 TRBV30 -
TGCGCCAGCAGCTCGGGGGTGAACACTGAAGCTTTCTTT CASSSGVNTEAFF TRBJ1-1 - TRBV5-1 -
TGCGCCAGCAGCCTGAACCAGGGGGACTATGGCTACACCTTC CASSLNQGDYGYTF TRBJ1-2 TRBD1 TRBV4-1 -
TGCGCCAGCAGCTCTGAGGGGGCGCGGGAGACCCAGTACTTC CASSSEGARETQYF TRBJ2-5 TRBD1 TRBV5-1 -
TGTGCCAGCAGTTTAAGTCTAACTAGCTGGAATCAGCCCCAGCATTTT CASSLSLTSWNQPQHF TRBJ1-5 - TRBV28 -
TGCAGCGGGACAGTCTCTGGAAACACCATATATTTT CSGTVSGNTIYF TRBJ1-3 - TRBV29-1 -
TGCGCCAGCAGCTCACAGGGGATTCAGAACACTGAAGCTTTCTTT CASSSQGIQNTEAFF TRBJ1-1 TRBD1 TRBV5-1 -
TGTGCCAGCAGCTTAGACGGGACAGGGAGCGGCTACACCTTC CASSLDGTGSGYTF TRBJ1-2 TRBD1 TRBV7-2 -
TGTGCCAGCAGTTTCGACGCAGGGCTGAATGAGCAGTTCTTC CASSFDAGLNEQFF TRBJ2-1 - TRBV27 -
TGTGCCAGCAGCTTAGTGACAGGCCCGATAGAGACCCAGTACTTC CASSLVTGPIETQYF TRBJ2-5 - TRBV11-3 -
TGTGCCAGGGGAGGGACGTATCCCGAAAAACTGTTTTTT CARGGTYPEKLFF TRBJ1-4 - TRBV5-8 -
TGCGCCAGCACCTTGACAGGGACCTCGTTTAAAGCTTTCTTT CASTLTGTSFKAFF TRBJ1-1 TRBD1 TRBV10-2 -
TGTGCCAGCAGCTTGGGGACAGTCAATTCACCCCTCCACTTT CASSLGTVNSPLHF TRBJ1-6 - TRBV5-5 -
TGTGCCAGCAGCTTGACTATTGGGACAGGCAATGAGCAGTTCTTC CASSLTIGTGNEQFF TRBJ2-1 TRBD1 TRBV3-1/TRBV3-2 -
TGTGCCAGCAGTTACTCACCAGGGACAGAAATGAACACTGAAGCTTTCTTT CASSYSPGTEMNTEAFF TRBJ1-1 TRBD1 TRBV6-2/TRBV6-3 once
TGTGCCTGGAGTCGGGGGGCTAATGAAAAACTGTTTTTT CAWSRGANEKLFF TRBJ1-4 - TRBV30 -
TGTGCCACCAGCAGAGTTGGACAGGGTCAAGATACGCAGTATTTT CATSRVGQGQDTQYF TRBJ2-3 TRBD1 TRBV15 -
TGTGCCAGCAGTTACTCGACGGGAACCTATGGCTACACCTTC CASSYSTGTYGYTF TRBJ1-2 - TRBV6-5 once
TGTGCCAGCACCCGCTGGTCGGAGGAGACCCAGTACTTC CASTRWSEETQYF TRBJ2-5 - TRBV6-6 -
TGTGCCAGCGCCGGGACAGGTAATCGTCAGCCCCAGCATTTT CASAGTGNRQPQHF TRBJ1-5 TRBD1 TRBV2 -
TGTGCCAGCAGCGTAACGGGGGGCAAGAACACCGGGGAGCTGTTTTTT CASSVTGGKNTGELFF TRBJ2-2 - TRBV9 -
TGTGCCAGTAGTATCCAGGCGAATACCGGGGAGCTGTTTTTT CASSIQANTGELFF TRBJ2-2 - TRBV19 -